This record covers a single TCR beta chain. As yet, its antigen is unknown. Clones were sequenced by immunoSEQ multiplex PCR, and TCRdb holds only the in-frame ones, with some missing. The sample lists 39,000 or so clones; around 86% were seen once. The data were obtained in a study of PD-1 blockade in classical Hodgkin lymphoma. The overall study: Nivolumab 3 mg/kg was given intravenously every 2 weeks. Study results and caveats: Researchers reported that CD4+ TCR diversity, though not CD8+, rose significantly by C4D1. The origin of the repertoire differences remains undefined, with disease activity or prior therapy as possible causes.

Following autologous stem cell transplantation, relapse occurred in every patient, and exposure to brentuximab vedotin varied. The patients, who had relapsed/refractory classical Hodgkin lymphoma, achieved best responses of complete response, partial response or progressive disease. The CDR3 runs to 14 residues. Germline V lookup: CDR1 SEHNR, CDR2 FQNEAQ (reference sequence). Trimming took off 4 bases at V and 1 base at J, with 10 bases between the two ends. This TCR derives from a human donor with classical Hodgkin lymphoma. J is TRBJ1-1 and V is TRBV7-9; D is possibly TRBD1 (6 bases). This material consisted of peripheral blood mononuclear cells (PBMCs), taken before the second cycle of nivolumab. The CDR3 nucleotides read TGTGCCAGCAGCTCAGGGGTTGGGAACACTGAAGCTTTCTTT. Its protein product is CASSSGVGNTEAFF.